Reported below is one TCR beta chain. This clone was detected only a few times. No cognate antigen has been identified for it. Qualities for individual bases were not recorded, and no much larger clone is one base off. TCRbeta CDR3 regions were amplified from genomic DNA using the immunoSEQ Assay, a bias-controlled multiplex PCR. The original pipeline was this. The number of nucleated cells in each sample was estimated from the amplification of reference gene primers within the assay. To quantify the absolute abundance of each unique TCRbeta CDR3 rearrangement, sequence reads were collapsed and filtered. For each sample, productive Simpson clonality was calculated as the square root of Simpson's diversity index over productive rearrangements. TCRdb holds this immuneACCESS table with in-frame rearrangements only. Some clones are missing; in checked studies, unresolved V genes explain under half, and the rest has no known cause. That table furnishes V, J and clone size, whereas the DNA furnished D and trimming. The table for this sample lists some 210,000 clones; about 84% of them were counted only once. The ten largest account for approximately 4.6% of the sample.

Participants in the prospective study were aged about 18 to 100 years, lived in 24 United States geographic areas, and enrolled through a virtual design. Cohort assignment in the prospective study relied on participant-reported clinical history from a screening survey and a study questionnaire. In the prospective study, mobile phlebotomists collected whole blood, serum and a nasopharyngeal or oropharyngeal swab from each participant. Additional blood draws and questionnaires over an approximately 2-month period could optionally be provided by prospective study participants. Blood samples from the prospective study were shipped frozen or at room temperature prior to DNA extraction. Based on the germline V gene, the CDR1 and CDR2 sequences are MDHEN and SYDVKM. Including the terminal cysteine and phenylalanine, the CDR3 comprises 11 residues. The read is trimmed to its CDR3 DNA, 33 bases read in frame from base 1. V gives up 4 bases and J gives up 11 bases, and the segment between their germline ends measures 11 bases.

These data are taken from a study of blood T cell repertoires in COVID-19 (dated by TCRdb to about 2020). Background on the whole study: Collaborator samples came from the United States, Italy and Spain and covered acute and convalescent phases of COVID-19. A de-identified subject ID, COVID-19 status, age in years and sex were almost always included in the sample metadata. The material from the prospective study consisted of cDNA or gDNA derived from T cells, B-cell-depleted T cells, or PBMCs. The repertoires were released in a freely available public database intended as a resource for research on the immune response to SARS-CoV-2. HLA class I and class II types, where available, came from metadata supplied by the sample provider rather than from assay-based typing. The dataset comprised deeply sampled blood TCRbeta repertoires from subjects exposed to, actively infected with, or recovered from COVID-19. Samples were obtained from the ongoing ImmuneRACE study (first 160 participants) and from about 1,300 subjects provided by 6 global collaborators. Study-level results and caveats: The amount of clinical and demographic metadata varied by source and participant and was provided uncurated.

The clonotype originates from a man in his thirties or forties with acute COVID-19. The sequenced material came from PBMCs or T cells enriched from blood (not recorded which). The rearrangement combines TRBV28 with TRBJ1-1; D gene: possibly TRBD1, on 6 matching bases. The nucleotide sequence is given as TGTGCCAGCAGTTACTACAGGGAGGCTTTCTTT. This translates into CASSYYREAFF. The variable domain in full, with residues beyond the CDR3 obtained from the reference TRBV28 and TRBJ1-1 genes, is DVKVTQSSRYLVKRTGEKVFLECVQDMDHENMFWYRQDPGLGLRLIYFSYDVKMKEKGDIPEGYSVSREKKERFSLILESASTNQTSMYLCASSYYREAFFGQGTRLTVV.